In this sample, the clone carrying this TCR beta chain turned up a few times. After template switching added a universal primer site, the resulting cDNA carried unique molecular identifiers. TCRdb processed the 5' RACE reads anew with MiXCR; each CDR3 protein has one entry. In the table there are 1.5 million to 2 million distinct CDR3 sequences, less than 35% of which are singletons. The length of the CDR3 is 16 residues. J was trimmed by 8 bases and V by 4 bases; bases with no gene match: 16. Germline loops: CDR1 SGHDN, CDR2 FVKESK. This record belongs to a study of identical twins. Sequences were obtained from cord blood. The chain combines TRBV14 with TRBJ1-2; 7 bases line up with TRBD1. This sequence was found in a newborn girl in good health. CDR3 coding DNA: TGTGCCAGCAGCCCAACCGACAGGGACTACGAGTTAGGCTACACCTTC. This translates into CASSPTDRDYELGYTF.